This TCR beta chain was sequenced in a study of blood T cell repertoires in COVID-19. About the study: Donors in the United States, Italy and Spain gave samples during acute or convalescent COVID-19. PBMCs, B-cell-depleted T cells, or T cells were the source of the cDNA or gDNA that made up the material.

In the authors' methods: Amplifying reference gene primers gave estimates of nucleated cell counts. Libraries were prepared by immunoSEQ multiplex PCR; TCRdb keeps only in-frame clonotypes and omits some of them. V, J and clone size reflect that table, while D and trimming were determined from the DNA. Of about 140,000 clones listed, 70% to 90% were seen once; the top ten hold around 8.4%. Sequencing was done on a sample of peripheral blood. The origin of this receptor is a woman in her sixties or seventies with acute or convalescent COVID-19.

The CDR3 region is CAWTEWGGNSGANVLTF. The CDR3 DNA sequence: TGTGCCTGGACCGAGTGGGGGGGGAACTCTGGGGCCAACGTCCTGACTTTC. V and J are TRBV30 and TRBJ2-6; 7 bases match TRBD2. The CDR3 is made up of 17 amino acids. With 4 bases clipped from V and 0 bases from J, the junction kept 9 bases outside the gene matches. Looked up from germline, CDR1 is GTSNPN and CDR2 is SVGIG (reference sequence).